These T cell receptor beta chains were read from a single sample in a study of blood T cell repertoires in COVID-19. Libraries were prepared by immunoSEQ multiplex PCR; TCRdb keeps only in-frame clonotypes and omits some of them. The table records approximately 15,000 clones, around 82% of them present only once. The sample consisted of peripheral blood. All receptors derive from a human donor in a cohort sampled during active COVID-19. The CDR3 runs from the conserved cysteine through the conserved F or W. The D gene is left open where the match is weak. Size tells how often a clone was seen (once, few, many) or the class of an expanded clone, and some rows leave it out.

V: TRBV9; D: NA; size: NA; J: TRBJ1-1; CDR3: CASSVGGLGTEAFF; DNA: TGTGCCAGCAGCGTAGGCGGGCTCGGCACTGAAGCTTTCTTT
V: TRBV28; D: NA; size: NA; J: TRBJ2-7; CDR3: CASSYRDTWYF; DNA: TGTGCCAGCAGTTACCGGGACACTTGGTACTTC
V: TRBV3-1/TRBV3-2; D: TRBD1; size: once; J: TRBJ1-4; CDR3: CASSEDRVATNEKLFF; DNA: TGTGCCAGCAGCGAAGACAGGGTCGCAACTAATGAAAAACTGTTTTTT
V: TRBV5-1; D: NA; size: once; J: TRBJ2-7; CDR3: CASSEQGPNYEQYF; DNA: TGCGCCAGCAGCGAACAGGGACCTAACTACGAGCAGTACTTC
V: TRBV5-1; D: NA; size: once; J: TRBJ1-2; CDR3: CASSPRQEANYGYTF; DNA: TGCGCCAGCAGCCCACGACAGGAGGCGAACTATGGCTACACCTTC
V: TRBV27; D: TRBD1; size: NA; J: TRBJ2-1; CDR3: CASSVTGFGNNEQFF; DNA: TGTGCCAGCAGTGTGACAGGGTTCGGGAACAATGAGCAGTTCTTC
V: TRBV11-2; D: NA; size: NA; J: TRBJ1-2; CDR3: CASSFNAAALYYGYTF; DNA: TGTGCCAGCAGCTTCAACGCTGCGGCCCTCTACTATGGCTACACCTTC
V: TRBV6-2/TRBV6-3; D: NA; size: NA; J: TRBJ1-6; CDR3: CASSLQGYNSPLHF; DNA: TGTGCCAGCAGCCTCCAGGGCTATAATTCACCCCTCCACTTT
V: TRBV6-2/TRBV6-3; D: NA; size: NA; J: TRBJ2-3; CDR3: CASSYSGSPDTQYF; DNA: TGTGCCAGCAGTTACTCAGGGAGTCCAGATACGCAGTATTTT
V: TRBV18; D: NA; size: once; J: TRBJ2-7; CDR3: CASSPSPGVYEQYF; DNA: TGTGCCAGCTCACCCAGCCCCGGGGTGTACGAGCAGTACTTC
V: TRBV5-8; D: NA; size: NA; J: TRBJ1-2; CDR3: CASSFQGYGYTF; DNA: TGTGCCAGCAGCTTCCAGGGCTATGGCTACACCTTC
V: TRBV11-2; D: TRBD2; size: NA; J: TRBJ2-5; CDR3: CASSPRLAGVETQYF; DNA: TGTGCCAGCAGCCCCCGACTAGCGGGGGTGGAGACCCAGTACTTC
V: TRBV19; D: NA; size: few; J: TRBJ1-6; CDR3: CASSITSGNSPLHF; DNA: TGTGCCAGTAGTATTACTTCGGGAAATTCACCCCTCCACTTT
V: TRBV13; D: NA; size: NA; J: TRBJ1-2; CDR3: CASSRGSSNYGYTF; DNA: TGTGCCAGCAGCCGCGGCTCGTCCAACTATGGCTACACCTTC
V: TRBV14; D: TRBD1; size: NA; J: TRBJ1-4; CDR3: CASSQEHRGGFEKLFF; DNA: TGTGCCAGCAGCCAAGAGCACAGGGGCGGTTTTGAAAAACTGTTTTTT
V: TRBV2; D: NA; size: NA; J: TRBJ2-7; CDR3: CASSEVLRGNEQYF; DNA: TGTGCCAGCAGTGAAGTACTCAGGGGAAACGAGCAGTACTTC
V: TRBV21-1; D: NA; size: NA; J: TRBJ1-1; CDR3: CASNPTGRNTEAFF; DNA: TGTGCCAGCAACCCGACAGGGAGGAACACTGAAGCTTTCTTT
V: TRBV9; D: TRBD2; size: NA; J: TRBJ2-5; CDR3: CASSVSPSSGQETQYF; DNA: TGTGCCAGCAGCGTCTCACCATCTAGCGGCCAAGAGACCCAGTACTTC
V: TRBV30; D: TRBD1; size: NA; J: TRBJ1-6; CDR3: CAWSSQGEFSPLHF; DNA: TGTGCCTGGAGTAGCCAGGGGGAGTTTTCACCCCTCCACTTT
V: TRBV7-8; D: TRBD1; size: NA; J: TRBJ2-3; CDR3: CASSLSPGQTDTQYF; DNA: TGTGCCAGCAGCTTATCTCCGGGACAGACAGATACGCAGTATTTT
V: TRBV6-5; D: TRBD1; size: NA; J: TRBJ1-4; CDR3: CASTLDRGNEKLFF; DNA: TGTGCCAGCACTTTGGACAGGGGTAATGAAAAACTGTTTTTT
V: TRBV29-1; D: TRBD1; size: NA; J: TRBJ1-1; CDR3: CSGETGSISEAFF; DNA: TGCAGCGGGGAGACAGGGAGTATCTCTGAAGCTTTCTTT
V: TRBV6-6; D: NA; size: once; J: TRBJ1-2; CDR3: CASSLAEANYGYTF; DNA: TGTGCCAGCAGTTTAGCAGAAGCTAACTATGGCTACACCTTC
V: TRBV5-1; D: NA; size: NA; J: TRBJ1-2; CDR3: CASSPQNTNYGYTF; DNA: TGCGCCAGCAGTCCCCAGAATACTAACTATGGCTACACCTTC
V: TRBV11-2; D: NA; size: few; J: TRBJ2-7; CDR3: CASSLQTAYEQYF; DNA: TGTGCCAGCAGCTTACAGACAGCCTACGAGCAGTACTTC
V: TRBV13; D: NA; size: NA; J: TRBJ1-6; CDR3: CASSPPQTGPPHNSPLHF; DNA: TGTGCCAGCAGCCCCCCACAGACAGGACCCCCGCATAATTCACCCCTCCACTTT
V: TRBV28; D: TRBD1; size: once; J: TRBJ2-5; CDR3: CASRGGTGGIRETQYF; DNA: TGTGCCAGCAGGGGAGGGACAGGGGGCATAAGAGAGACCCAGTACTTC
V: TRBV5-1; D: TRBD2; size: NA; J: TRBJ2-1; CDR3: CASSPGLAGVGDEQFF; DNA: TGCGCCAGCAGCCCGGGACTAGCGGGAGTGGGTGATGAGCAGTTCTTC
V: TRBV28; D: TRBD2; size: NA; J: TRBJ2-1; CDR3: CASSPPTSGSGNEQFF; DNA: TGTGCCAGCAGTCCGCCGACTAGCGGGAGTGGGAATGAGCAGTTCTTC
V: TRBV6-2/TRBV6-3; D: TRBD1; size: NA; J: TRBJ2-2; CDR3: CASSYIMRKGAGTGELFF; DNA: TGTGCCAGCAGTTACATCATGAGGAAGGGGGCAGGCACCGGGGAGCTGTTTTTT
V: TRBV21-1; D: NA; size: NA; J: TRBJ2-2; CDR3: CASSSVGTGRNTGELFF; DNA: TGTGCCAGCAGCAGCGTGGGGACAGGGCGCAACACCGGGGAGCTGTTTTTT
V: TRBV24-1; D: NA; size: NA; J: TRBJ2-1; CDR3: CATSDSEGGRYNEQFF; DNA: TGTGCCACCAGTGATAGCGAGGGAGGAAGATACAATGAGCAGTTCTTC
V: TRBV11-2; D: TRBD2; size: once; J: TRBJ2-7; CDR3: CASSPTRSGGSYEQYF; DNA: TGTGCCAGCAGCCCGACACGTTCGGGGGGCTCCTACGAGCAGTACTTC
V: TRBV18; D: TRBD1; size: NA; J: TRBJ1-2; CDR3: CASSPPDRVQGYTF; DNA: TGTGCCAGCTCACCACCGGACAGGGTACAAGGCTACACCTTC
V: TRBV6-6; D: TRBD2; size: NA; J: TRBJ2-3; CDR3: CASSVAGVRDTQYF; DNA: TGTGCCAGCAGTGTCGCGGGAGTTAGAGATACGCAGTATTTT
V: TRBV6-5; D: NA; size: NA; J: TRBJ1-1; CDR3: CASSYSPGTEAFF; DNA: TGTGCCAGCAGTTACTCTCCCGGGACTGAAGCTTTCTTT
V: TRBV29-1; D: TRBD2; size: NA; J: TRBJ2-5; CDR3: CSVAPSGRQETQYF; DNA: TGCAGCGTAGCACCTAGCGGGAGGCAAGAGACCCAGTACTTC
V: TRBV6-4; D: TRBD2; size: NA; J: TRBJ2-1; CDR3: CASSPSGRAYNEQFF; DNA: TGTGCCAGCAGTCCAAGCGGGAGAGCCTACAATGAGCAGTTCTTC
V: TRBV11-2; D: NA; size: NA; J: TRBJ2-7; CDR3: CASSLRGPSYEQYF; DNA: TGTGCCAGCAGCTTGCGGGGCCCATCCTACGAGCAGTACTTC
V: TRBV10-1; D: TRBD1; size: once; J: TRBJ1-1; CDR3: CASSGRWDREDTEAFF; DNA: TGCGCCAGCAGTGGACGATGGGACAGGGAAGACACTGAAGCTTTCTTT
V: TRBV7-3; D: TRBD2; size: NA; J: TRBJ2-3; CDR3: CASSLTTSGEDTQYF; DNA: TGTGCCAGCAGCTTAACGACTAGCGGGGAAGATACGCAGTATTTT
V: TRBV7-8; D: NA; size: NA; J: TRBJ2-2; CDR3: CASSRGLLNTGELFF; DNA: TGTGCCAGCAGCCGCGGACTGCTGAACACCGGGGAGCTGTTTTTT
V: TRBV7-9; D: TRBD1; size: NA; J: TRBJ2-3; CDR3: CASSSWNRGRQGDTQYF; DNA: TGTGCCAGCAGCTCTTGGAACAGGGGCCGGCAAGGTGATACGCAGTATTTT
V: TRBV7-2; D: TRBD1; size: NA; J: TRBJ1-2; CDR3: CASSPVTGNYGYTF; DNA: TGTGCCAGCAGCCCGGTGACAGGGAACTATGGCTACACCTTC
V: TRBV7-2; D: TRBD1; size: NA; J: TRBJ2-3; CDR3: CASSFNRGYTQYF; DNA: TGTGCCAGCAGCTTTAACAGGGGGTATACGCAGTATTTT
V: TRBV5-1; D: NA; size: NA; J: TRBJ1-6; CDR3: CASSLDQGYNSPLHF; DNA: TGCGCCAGCAGCTTGGATCAGGGGTACAATTCACCCCTCCACTTT
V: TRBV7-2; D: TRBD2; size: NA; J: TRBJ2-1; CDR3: CASSTQGLAGAYNEQFF; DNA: TGTGCCAGCAGCACCCAAGGACTAGCGGGAGCCTACAATGAGCAGTTCTTC
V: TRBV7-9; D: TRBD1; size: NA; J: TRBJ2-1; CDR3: CASSPGDRGLDEQFF; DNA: TGTGCCAGCAGCCCGGGGGACAGGGGGCTCGATGAGCAGTTCTTC
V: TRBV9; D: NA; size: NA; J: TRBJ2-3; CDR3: CASSTSNTDTQYF; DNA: TGTGCCAGCAGCACTTCCAACACAGATACGCAGTATTTT
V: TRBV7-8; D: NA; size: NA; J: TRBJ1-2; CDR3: CASSLVGGPTDYGYTF; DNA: TGTGCCAGCAGCTTAGTCGGGGGGCCGACGGACTATGGCTACACCTTC
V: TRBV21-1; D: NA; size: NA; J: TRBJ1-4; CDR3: CASSRDRSNEKLFF; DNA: TGTGCCAGCAGCCGGGACAGATCTAATGAAAAACTGTTTTTT
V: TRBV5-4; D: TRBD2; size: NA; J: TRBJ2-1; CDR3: CASSPDSGSRSYNEQFF; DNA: TGTGCCAGCAGCCCTGATAGCGGGAGTAGGTCCTACAATGAGCAGTTCTTC